This T cell receptor (beta chain) is drawn from a study of blood T cell repertoires in COVID-19. Study-wide context: Some COVID-19 samples were acute and others convalescent; all came from the United States, Italy and Spain. From T cells, B-cell-depleted T cells, or PBMCs came the material, which was cDNA or gDNA.

Germline lookup yields CDR1 SGHDN and CDR2 FVKESK. Trimming pared 4 bases from V and 1 base from J, leaving 10 bases between. The CDR3 consists of 14 residues. Authors' methods: Estimation of nucleated cell counts was performed using reference gene primer amplification. The method was immunoSEQ multiplex PCR; TCRdb's version includes in-frame clones alone and lacks a portion of them. V and J calls and clone size come straight from that table; D and trimming were deduced from the DNA. The sample shows about 64,000 clones, 78% of them seen only once. The sequenced sample was peripheral blood. V is TRBV14 and J is TRBJ1-1; the D is unclear. The TCR was taken from a man older than 75 with acute or convalescent COVID-19. The chain's CDR3 is CASSPLTGNTEAFF. The CDR3 DNA is TGTGCCAGCAGCCCCCTGACGGGGAACACTGAAGCTTTCTTT.